Listed here are 2 T cell receptor beta chains from one sample, sequenced in a study of cytomegalovirus exposure and HLA in healthy donors. PCR was performed using 60 Vbeta and 13 Jbeta primers. TCRdb keeps only in-frame clones here, not all; method: immunoSEQ multiplex PCR. The sample carries about 110,000 clones, roughly 79% recorded once. The source material was PBMCs. The receptor source for this set is a woman in her fifties or sixties in good health and CMV-seropositive.

V usage is TRBV7-9 and J usage is TRBJ2-7; the D gene is possibly TRBD1 (6 bases). Germline V lookup: CDR1 SEHNR, CDR2 FQNEAQ (reference sequence). CDR3 length: 15 residues. Trimming cost V 4 bases and J 2 bases, with 15 bases left between them. In DNA form, the CDR3 reads TGTGCCAGCAGCTCCGAAACAGGGTTTGCCTACGAGCAGTACTTC. It encodes CASSSETGFAYEQYF.

This clone was observed a few times. A junction boundary mismatches the germline segment, possibly from a read error. The CDR3 here is CSSSLARGRGNTIYF. The CDR3 nucleotides read TGTTCCAGCAGCTTAGCCCGAGGCCGGGGAAACACCATATATTTT. The chain couples TRBV7-9 to TRBJ1-3, with D uncertain. The CDR3 runs 15 residues. CDR1 and CDR2 (germline): SEHNR, FQNEAQ (reference sequence).